The TCR beta chain under discussion was sequenced for a study of blood T cell repertoires in COVID-19. Sequencing used immunoSEQ multiplex PCR; TCRdb keeps in-frame clones, though not all of them. The sample contains approximately 210,000 clones, around 87% of which appear only once. Germline V gene data show CDR1 as MNHNS and CDR2 as SASEGT. The CDR3 runs 14 residues. Trimming stripped 2 bases from V and 0 bases from J, with 8 bases between. Recruits, aged about 18 to 89 years, lived in approximately 26 US areas. Two consecutive negative NP/OP PCR tests, clearance, or resolved symptoms defined Cohort 3 recovery.

Sequenced input: PBMCs or T cells enriched from blood (not recorded which). The rearrangement uses TRBV6-1 and TRBJ2-7; D remains ambiguous. The clonotype originates from a woman in her thirties who had recovered from COVID-19. DNA for the CDR3: TGTGCCAGCAGTGAATTTGAGGCCTCCTACGAGCAGTACTTC. Residues: CASSEFEASYEQYF.